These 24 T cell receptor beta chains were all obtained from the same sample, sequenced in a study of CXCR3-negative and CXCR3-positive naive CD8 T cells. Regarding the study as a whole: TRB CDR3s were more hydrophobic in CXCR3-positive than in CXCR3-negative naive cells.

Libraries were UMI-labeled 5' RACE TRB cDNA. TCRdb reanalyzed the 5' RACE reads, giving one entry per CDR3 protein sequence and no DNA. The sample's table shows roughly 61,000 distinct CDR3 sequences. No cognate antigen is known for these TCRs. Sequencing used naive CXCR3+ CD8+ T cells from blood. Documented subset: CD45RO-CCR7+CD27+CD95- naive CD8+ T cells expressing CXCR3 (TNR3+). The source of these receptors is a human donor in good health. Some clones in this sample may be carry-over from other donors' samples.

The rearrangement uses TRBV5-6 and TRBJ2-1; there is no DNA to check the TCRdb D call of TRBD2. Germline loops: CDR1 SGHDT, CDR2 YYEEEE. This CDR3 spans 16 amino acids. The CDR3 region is CASSSYSGGVNNEQFF.

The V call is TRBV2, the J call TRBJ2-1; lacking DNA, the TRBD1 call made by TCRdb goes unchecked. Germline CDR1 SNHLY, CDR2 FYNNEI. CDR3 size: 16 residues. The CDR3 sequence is CASSSSGTGGYNEQFF.

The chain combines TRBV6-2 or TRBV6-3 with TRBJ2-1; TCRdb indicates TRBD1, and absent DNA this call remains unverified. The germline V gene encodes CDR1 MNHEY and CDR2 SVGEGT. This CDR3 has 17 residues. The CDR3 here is CASSSPGTGSVHNERFF.

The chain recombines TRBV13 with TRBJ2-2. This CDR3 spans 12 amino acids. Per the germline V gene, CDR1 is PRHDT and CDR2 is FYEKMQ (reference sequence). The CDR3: CASSYPPGELFF.

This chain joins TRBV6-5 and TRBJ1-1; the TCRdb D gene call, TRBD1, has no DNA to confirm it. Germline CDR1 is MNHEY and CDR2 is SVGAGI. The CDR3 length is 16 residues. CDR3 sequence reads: CASSYLVGTGNTEAFF.

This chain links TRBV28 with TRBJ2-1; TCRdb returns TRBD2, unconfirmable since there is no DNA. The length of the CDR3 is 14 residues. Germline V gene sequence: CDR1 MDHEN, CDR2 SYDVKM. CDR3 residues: CAVSGGIFRNEQFF.

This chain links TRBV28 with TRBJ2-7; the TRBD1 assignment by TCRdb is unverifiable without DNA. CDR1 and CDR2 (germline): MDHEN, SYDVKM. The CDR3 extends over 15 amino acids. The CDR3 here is CASSPLGGGSYEQYF.

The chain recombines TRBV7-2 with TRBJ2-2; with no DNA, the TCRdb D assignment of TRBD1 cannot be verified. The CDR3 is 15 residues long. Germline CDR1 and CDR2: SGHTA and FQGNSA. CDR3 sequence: CASSPLGGHTGELFF.

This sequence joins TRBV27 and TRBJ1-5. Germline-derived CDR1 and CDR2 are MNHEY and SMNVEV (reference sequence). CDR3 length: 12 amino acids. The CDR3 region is CASRGLNQPQHF.

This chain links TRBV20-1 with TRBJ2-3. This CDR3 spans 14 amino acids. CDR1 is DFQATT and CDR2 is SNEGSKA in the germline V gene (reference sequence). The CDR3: CSARDYESTDTQYF.

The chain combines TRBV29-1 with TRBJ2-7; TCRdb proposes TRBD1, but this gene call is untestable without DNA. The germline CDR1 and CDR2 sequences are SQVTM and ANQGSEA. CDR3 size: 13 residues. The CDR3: CSVLRGLNYEQYF.

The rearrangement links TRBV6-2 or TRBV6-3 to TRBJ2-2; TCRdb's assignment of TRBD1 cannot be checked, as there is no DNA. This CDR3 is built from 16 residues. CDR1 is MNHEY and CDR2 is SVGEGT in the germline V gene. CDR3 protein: CASSNTGTANTGELFF.

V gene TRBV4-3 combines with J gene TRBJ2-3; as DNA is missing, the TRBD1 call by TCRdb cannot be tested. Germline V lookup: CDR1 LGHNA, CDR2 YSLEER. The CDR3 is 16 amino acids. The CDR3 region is CASSQDFRAPGDTQYF.

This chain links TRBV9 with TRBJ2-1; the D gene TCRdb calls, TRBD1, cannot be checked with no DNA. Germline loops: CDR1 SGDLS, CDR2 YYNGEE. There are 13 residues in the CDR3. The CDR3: CASRPQGINEQFF.

The CDR3 sequence: CSAPGTGDLYEQYF. The rearrangement joins TRBV20-1 to TRBJ2-7; TCRdb's D call, TRBD1, is unchecked because there is no DNA. The CDR3 covers 14 residues. The germline V gene has CDR1 DFQATT and CDR2 SNEGSKA (reference sequence).

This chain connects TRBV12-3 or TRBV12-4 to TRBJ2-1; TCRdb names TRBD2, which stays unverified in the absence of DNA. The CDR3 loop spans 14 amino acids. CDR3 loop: CASSFPGGYNEQFF.

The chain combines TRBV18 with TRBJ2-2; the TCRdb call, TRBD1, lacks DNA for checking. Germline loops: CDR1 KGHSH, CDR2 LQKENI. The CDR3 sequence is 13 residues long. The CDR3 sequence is CASSRVNTGELFF.

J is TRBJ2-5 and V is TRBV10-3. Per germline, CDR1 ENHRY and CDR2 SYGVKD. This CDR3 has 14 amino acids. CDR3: CAISQGVVQETQYF.

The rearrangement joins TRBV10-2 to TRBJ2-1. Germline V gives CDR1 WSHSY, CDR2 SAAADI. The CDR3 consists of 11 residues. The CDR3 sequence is CASSEIHGQFF.

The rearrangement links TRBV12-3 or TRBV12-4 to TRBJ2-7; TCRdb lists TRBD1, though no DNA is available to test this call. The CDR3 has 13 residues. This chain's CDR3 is CASSSGTDYEQYF.

CDR3 loop: CATSDASSGGRYF. The V gene is TRBV24-1, the J gene TRBJ2-3; TCRdb outputs TRBD2, but without DNA this stays unchecked. The CDR3 has 13 amino acids. CDR1 KGHDR and CDR2 SFDVKD come from the germline V gene.

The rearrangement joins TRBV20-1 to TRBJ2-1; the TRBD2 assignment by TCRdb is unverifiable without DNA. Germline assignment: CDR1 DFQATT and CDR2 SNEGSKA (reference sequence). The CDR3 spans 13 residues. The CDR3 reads CSDELAGDNEQFF.

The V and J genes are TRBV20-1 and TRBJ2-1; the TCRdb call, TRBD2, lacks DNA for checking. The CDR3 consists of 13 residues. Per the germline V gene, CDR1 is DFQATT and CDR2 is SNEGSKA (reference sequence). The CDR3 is CSAPRSGTNEQFF.

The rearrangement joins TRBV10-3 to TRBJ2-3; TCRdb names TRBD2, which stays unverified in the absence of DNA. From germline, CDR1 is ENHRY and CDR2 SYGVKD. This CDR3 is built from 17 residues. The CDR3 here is CAISESRPGGLTDTQYF.